This entry features one TCR beta chain sequence. Its antigen is unidentified. These data are taken from a study of T-cell reconstitution after alpha-beta-depleted transplantation in children. As it was prepared, the TCRbeta library received unique molecular identifiers. From the PCR reads, TCRdb called clonotypes with MiXCR, one entry per CDR3 protein. The sample shows some 840,000 distinct CDR3 sequences, 15% to 20% of them seen only once. The CDR3 is 18 residues long. Germline CDR1 is SGHVS and CDR2 is FNYEAQ. The V gene lost 0 bases and the J gene lost 0 bases, with 12 bases spanning the gap. Study conclusions and caveats: A year had passed since transplant, and T-cell counts and diversity by then came mostly from newly produced T cells. Expanded clones from the graft, numbering several hundred, reportedly supplied alpha-beta T cells about two months after transplant.

The chain has TRBV7-6 and TRBJ1-6; D gene ambiguous. This receptor was taken from a male patient aged 5 to 17 who had a stem cell transplant for acute lymphoblastic leukemia, so the T cells may come from the graft donor. The input for sequencing was PBMCs, mostly from graft donor cells, taken 360 days after TCRalphabeta/CD19-depleted stem cell transplant. The DNA for the CDR3 is TGTGCCAGCAGCTTAGCCGGGGTAATGGGCTCCTATAATTCACCCCTCCACTTT. Translating gives CASSLAGVMGSYNSPLHF.